In this sample, the clone carrying this TCR beta chain turned up a few times. Antigen: not known. V was pared by 4 bases and J by 4 bases, with 11 bases of the junction left unmatched. This CDR3 contains 16 residues. Germline assignment: CDR1 ENHRY and CDR2 SYGVKD. These data are taken from a study of T-cell reconstitution after alpha-beta-depleted transplantation in children. As it was prepared, the TCRbeta library received unique molecular identifiers. TCRdb ran MiXCR on the PCR reads and lists one entry per CDR3 protein. The table lists some 550,000 distinct CDR3 sequences, around 23% of them singletons. Regarding the study as a whole: Counts and diversity of T cells one year after transplant came mostly from newly produced T cells. Expanded clones from the graft, numbering several hundred, reportedly supplied alpha-beta T cells about two months after transplant. Diversity of TCRbeta at day 60 was high in some patients, arising from surviving recipient T cells and thymic progenitors.

The chain links TRBV10-3 to TRBJ1-1; the match to TRBD1 covers 8 bases. The source is a boy in the first two years of life who had a stem cell transplant for acute myeloid leukemia, so the T cells may come from the graft donor. The sample was PBMCs, mostly from graft donor cells, taken 360 days after TCRalphabeta/CD19-depleted stem cell transplant. The CDR3 bases are TGTGCCATCAGTGTAAGGCAGGGGGCGAGGGCCACTGAAGCTTTCTTT. Translation gives CAISVRQGARATEAFF.